This T cell receptor beta chain was sequenced in a study of human T cells and chemical hapten exposure. Study outcomes and limitations: No shift was seen in TCRs above 1 in 1000 frequency with DPC sensitization.

The table lists this clonotype with a few counts. Its cognate antigen is unknown. V gave up 1 base and J gave up 1 base; unmatched junction bases: 15. The CDR3 is 20 residues long. CDR1 SGHVS and CDR2 FNYEAQ come from the germline V gene. Time point in this sample: patch test 1, 2 weeks after DPC sensitization. Treatment described: therapeutic diphenylcyclopropenone sensitization with weekly scalp DPC. MiXCR was run by TCRdb on the RACE reads, yielding one entry per CDR3 protein. Among roughly 160,000 distinct CDR3 sequences listed, 14% were seen once. The receptor was derived from a young woman with alopecia areata. Some clones in this sample may be carry-over from other donors' samples. The sample consisted of whole blood, taken in connection with sensitization to the hapten diphenylcyclopropenone (DPC). This chain connects TRBV7-6 to TRBJ2-2; 7 nucleotides agree with TRBD1. CDR3 sequence reads: CASSLERPQGSVKNTGELFF. CDR3 bases: TGTGCCAGCAGCTTAGAGAGGCCACAGGGGTCGGTTAAGAACACCGGGGAGCTGTTTTTT.